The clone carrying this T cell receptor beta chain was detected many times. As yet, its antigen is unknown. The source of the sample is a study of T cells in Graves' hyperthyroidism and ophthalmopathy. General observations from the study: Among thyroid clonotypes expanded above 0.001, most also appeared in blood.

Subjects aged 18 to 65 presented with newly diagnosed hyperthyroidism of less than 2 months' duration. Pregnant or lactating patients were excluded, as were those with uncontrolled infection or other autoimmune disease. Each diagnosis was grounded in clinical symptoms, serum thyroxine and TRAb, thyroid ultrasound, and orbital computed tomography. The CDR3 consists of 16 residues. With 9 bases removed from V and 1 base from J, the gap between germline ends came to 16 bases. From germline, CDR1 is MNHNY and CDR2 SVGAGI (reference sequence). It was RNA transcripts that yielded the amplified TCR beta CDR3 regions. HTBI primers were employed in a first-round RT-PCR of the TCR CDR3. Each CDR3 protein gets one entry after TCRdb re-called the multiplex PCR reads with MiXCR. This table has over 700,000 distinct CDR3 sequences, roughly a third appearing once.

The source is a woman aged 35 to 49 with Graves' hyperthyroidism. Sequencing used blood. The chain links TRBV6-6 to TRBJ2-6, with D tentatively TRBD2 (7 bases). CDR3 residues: CASRRGGRSGANVLTF. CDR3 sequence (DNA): TGTGCCAGTAGGCGCGGGGGCCGTTCTGGGGCCAACGTCCTGACTTTC.